This T cell receptor (beta chain) derives from a study of OX40 agonist ivuxolimab in advanced cancers. Overall study context: Every 2 weeks, patients received ivuxolimab intravenously, dosed at 0.01 to 10 mg/kg. A history of anti-PD-1, anti-PD-L1 or anti-CTLA-4 therapy was acceptable, and over 35% had some.

Profiling relied on immunoSEQ multiplex PCR, and the TCRdb table lists in-frame clones only, not all of them. The sample holds roughly 80,000 clones, about 86% seen once. The CDR3 length is 12 residues. V lost 6 bases to trimming and J lost 8 bases, with 10 bases between them. Germline V gene data show CDR1 as LNHDA and CDR2 as SQIVND (reference sequence). The chain has TRBV19 and TRBJ1-4; D ambiguous. The source material was CD4+ or CD8+ T cells sorted from blood, sampled in a trial of the OX40 agonist ivuxolimab. This receptor was taken from an adult with an advanced solid tumor such as melanoma, head and neck, liver or kidney cancer. The CDR3 protein is CASSGTREKLFF. CDR3 sequence (DNA): TGTGCCAGTAGCGGCACTCGGGAAAAACTGTTTTTT.